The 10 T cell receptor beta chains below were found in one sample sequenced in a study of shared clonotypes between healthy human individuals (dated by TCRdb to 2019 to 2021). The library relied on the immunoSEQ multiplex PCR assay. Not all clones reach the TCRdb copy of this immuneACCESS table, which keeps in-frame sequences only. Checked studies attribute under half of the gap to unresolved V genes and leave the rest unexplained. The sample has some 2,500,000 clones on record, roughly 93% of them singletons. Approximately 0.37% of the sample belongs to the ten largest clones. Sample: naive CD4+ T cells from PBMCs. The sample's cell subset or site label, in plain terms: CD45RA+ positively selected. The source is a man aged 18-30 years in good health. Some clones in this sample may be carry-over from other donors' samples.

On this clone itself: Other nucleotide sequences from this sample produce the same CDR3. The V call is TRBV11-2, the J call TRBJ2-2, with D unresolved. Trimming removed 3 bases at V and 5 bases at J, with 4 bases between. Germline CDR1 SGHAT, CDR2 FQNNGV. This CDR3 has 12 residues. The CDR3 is CASSFQTGELFF. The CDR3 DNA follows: TGTGCCAGCAGCTTTCAGACCGGGGAGCTGTTTTTT.

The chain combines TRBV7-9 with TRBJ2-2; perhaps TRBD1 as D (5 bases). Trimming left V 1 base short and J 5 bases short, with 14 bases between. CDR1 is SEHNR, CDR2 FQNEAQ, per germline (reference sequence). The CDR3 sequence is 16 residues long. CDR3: CASSLVGARETGELFF. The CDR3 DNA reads TGTGCCAGCAGCTTAGTTGGGGCCAGAGAAACCGGGGAGCTGTTTTTT.

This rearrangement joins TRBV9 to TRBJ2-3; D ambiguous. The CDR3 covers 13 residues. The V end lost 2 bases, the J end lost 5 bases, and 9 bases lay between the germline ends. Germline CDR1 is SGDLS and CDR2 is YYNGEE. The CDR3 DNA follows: TGTGCCAGCAGCGTTCAACGGGTAGATACGCAGTATTTT. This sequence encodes CASSVQRVDTQYF.

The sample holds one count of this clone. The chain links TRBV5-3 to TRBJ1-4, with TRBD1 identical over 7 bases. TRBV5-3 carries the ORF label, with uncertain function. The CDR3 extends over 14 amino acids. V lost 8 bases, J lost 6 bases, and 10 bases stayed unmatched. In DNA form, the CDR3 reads TGTGCCAGCAGCAGAACCGGACAGGATGAAAAACTGTTTTTT. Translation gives CASSRTGQDEKLFF.

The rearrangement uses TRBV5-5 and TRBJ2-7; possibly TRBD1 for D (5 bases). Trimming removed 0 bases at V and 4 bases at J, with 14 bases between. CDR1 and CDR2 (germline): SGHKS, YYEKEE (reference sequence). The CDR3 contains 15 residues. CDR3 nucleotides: TGTGCCAGCAGCTTGGCCCCTCAGGGTGGGTACGAGCAGTACTTC. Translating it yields CASSLAPQGGYEQYF. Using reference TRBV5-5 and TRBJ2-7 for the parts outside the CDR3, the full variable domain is DAGVTQSPTHLIKTRGQQVTLRCSPISGHKSVSWYQQVLGQGPQFIFQYYEKEERGRGNFPDRFSARQFPNYSSELNVNALLLGDSALYLCASSLAPQGGYEQYFGPGTRLTVT.

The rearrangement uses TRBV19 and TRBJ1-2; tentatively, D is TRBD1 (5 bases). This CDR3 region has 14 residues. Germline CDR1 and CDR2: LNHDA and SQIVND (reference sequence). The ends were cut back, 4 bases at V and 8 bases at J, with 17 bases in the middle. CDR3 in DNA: TGTGCCAGTAGTAACCCAGGGCTTCGTGACGGCTACACCTTC. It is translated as CASSNPGLRDGYTF.

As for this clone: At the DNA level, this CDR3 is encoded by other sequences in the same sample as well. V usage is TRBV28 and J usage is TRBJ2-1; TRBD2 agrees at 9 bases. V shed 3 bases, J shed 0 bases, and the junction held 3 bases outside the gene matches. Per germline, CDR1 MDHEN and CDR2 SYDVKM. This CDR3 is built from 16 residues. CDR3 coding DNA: TGTGCCAGCAGTTTGACTAGCGGAGGCTCCTACAATGAGCAGTTCTTC. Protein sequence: CASSLTSGGSYNEQFF. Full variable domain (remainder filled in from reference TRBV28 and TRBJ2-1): DVKVTQSSRYLVKRTGEKVFLECVQDMDHENMFWYRQDPGLGLRLIYFSYDVKMKEKGDIPEGYSVSREKKERFSLILESASTNQTSMYLCASSLTSGGSYNEQFFGPGTRLTVL.

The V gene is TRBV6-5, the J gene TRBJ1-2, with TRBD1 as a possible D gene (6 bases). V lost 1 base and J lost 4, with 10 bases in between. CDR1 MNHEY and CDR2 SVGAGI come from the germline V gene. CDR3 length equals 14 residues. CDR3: CASSYLGATYGYTF. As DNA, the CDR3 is TGTGCCAGCAGTTACTTGGGGGCCACCTATGGCTACACCTTC.

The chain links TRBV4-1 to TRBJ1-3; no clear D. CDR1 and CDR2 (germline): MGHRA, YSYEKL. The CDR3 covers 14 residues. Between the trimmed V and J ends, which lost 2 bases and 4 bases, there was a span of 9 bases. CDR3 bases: TGCGCCAGCAGCCAAAGGTTAAAAGGAAACACCATATATTTT. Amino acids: CASSQRLKGNTIYF.

This CDR3 is CASSLSFREGLGTGELFF. DNA of the CDR3: TGCGCCAGCAGCTTATCGTTCCGGGAGGGCCTCGGCACCGGGGAGCTGTTTTTT. The V call is TRBV5-1, the J call TRBJ2-2, with 8 bases lining up with TRBD2. This CDR3 region has 18 residues. Unmatched junction bases numbered 13, after V lost 2 bases and J lost 4 bases. Germline assignment: CDR1 SGHRS and CDR2 YFSETQ.